The clone carrying this TCR beta chain has ten or more counts. Researchers generated TCR beta cDNA from roughly 500 ng of total RNA, relying on a constant-region primer. Libraries of TCR beta came from three nested multiplex PCR rounds with slightly modified ARM-PCR. One entry per CDR3 protein, called by TCRdb with MiXCR from the multiplex PCR reads. Of over 100,000 distinct CDR3 sequences listed, approximately 71% are singletons. These data come from a study of tumor-infiltrating lymphocytes in primary liver carcinoma. Unsorted bulk tissue of about 20-32 mg yielded co-extracted RNA and DNA. This clonotype was obtained from a woman aged 55-70 years with primary liver carcinoma and hepatitis B virus infection. The sequenced sample was tumor-adjacent normal liver tissue.

The CDR3 loop is CASSQSGNSYNEQFF. In DNA form, the CDR3 reads TGTGCCAGTAGCCAAAGCGGGAACTCCTACAATGAGCAGTTCTTC. V and J are TRBV19 and TRBJ2-1; TRBD2 agrees at 7 bases. Germline V gene data show CDR1 as LNHDA and CDR2 as SQIVND (reference sequence). The V segment lost 6 bases and the J segment 0 bases; nucleotides outside the gene matches: 5. There are 15 residues in the CDR3.